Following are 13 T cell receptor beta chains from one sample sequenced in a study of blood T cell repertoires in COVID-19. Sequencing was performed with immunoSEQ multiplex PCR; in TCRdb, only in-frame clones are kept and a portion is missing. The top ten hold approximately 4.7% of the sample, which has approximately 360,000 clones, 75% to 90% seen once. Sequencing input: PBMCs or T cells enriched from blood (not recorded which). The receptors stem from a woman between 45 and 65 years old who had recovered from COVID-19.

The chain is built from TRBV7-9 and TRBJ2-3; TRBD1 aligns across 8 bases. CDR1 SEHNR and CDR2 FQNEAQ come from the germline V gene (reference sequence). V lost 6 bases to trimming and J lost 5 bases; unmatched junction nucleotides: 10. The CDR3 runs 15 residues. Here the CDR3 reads CASSYDRGRVDTQYF. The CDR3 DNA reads TGTGCCAGCAGTTATGACAGGGGCCGGGTAGATACGCAGTATTTT.

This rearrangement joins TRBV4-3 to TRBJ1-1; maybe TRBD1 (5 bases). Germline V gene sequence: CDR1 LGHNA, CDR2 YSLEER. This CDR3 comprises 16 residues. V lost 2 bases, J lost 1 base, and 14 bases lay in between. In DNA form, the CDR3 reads TGCGCCAGCAGCCAACTGGGGTGGACACCGAACACTGAAGCTTTCTTT. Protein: CASSQLGWTPNTEAFF.

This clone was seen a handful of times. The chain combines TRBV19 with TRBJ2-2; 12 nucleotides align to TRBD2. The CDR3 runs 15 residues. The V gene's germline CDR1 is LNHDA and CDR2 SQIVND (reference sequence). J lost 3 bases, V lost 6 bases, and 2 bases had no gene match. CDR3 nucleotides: TGTGCCAGTAGGCCTAGCGGGAGGGACACCGGGGAGCTGTTTTTT. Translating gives CASRPSGRDTGELFF.

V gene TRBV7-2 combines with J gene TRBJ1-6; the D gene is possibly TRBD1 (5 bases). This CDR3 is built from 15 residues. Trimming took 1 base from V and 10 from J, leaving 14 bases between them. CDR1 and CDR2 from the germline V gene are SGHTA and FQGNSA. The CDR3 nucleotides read TGTGCCAGCAGCTTAGAACAGGCGTTAGGGTCACCCCTCCACTTT. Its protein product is CASSLEQALGSPLHF.

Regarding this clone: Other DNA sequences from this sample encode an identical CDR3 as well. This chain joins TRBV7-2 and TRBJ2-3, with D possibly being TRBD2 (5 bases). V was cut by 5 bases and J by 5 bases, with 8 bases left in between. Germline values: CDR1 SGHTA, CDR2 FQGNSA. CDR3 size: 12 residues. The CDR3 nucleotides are TGTGCCAGCAGCCGGGCGGGAGATACGCAGTATTTT. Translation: CASSRAGDTQYF.

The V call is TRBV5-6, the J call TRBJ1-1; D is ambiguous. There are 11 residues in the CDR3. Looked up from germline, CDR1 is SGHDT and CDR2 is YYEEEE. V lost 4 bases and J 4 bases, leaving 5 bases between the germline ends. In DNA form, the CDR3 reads TGTGCCAGCAGCCTCCGCACTGAAGCTTTCTTT. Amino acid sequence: CASSLRTEAFF. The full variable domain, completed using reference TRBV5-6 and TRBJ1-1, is DAGVTQSPTHLIKTRGQQVTLRCSPKSGHDTVSWYQQALGQGPQFIFQYYEEEERQRGNFPDRFSGHQFPNYSSELNVNALLLGDSALYLCASSLRTEAFFGQGTRLTVV.

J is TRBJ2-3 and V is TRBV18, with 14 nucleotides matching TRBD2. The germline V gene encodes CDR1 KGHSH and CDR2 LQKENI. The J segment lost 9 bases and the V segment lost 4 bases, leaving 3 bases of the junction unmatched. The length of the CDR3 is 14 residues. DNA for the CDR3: TGTGCCAGCTCACTGGGACTAGCGGGAGACACGCAGTATTTT. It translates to CASSLGLAGDTQYF.

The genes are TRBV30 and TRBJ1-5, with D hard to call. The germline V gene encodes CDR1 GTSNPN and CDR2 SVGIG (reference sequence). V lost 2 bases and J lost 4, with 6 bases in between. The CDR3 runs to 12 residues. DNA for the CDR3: TGTGCCTGGAGTATACAGAATCAGCCCCAGCATTTT. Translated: CAWSIQNQPQHF.

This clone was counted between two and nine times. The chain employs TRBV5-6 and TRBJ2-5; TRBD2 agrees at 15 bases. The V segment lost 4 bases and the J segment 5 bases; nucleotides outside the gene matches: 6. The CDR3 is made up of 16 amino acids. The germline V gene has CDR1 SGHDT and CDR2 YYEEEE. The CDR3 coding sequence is TGTGCCAGCAGCGGGACTAGCGGGAGGACTCTGGAGACCCAGTACTTC. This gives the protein CASSGTSGRTLETQYF.

The CDR3 sequence is CASSITDRSNQPQHF. CDR3 coding DNA: TGTGCCAGTAGTATTACAGACAGGAGCAATCAGCCCCAGCATTTT. V gene TRBV19 combines with J gene TRBJ1-5, with a weak D call TRBD1 (6 bases). The V gene's germline CDR1 is LNHDA and CDR2 SQIVND (reference sequence). Trimming cost V 3 bases and J 1 base, with 10 bases left between them. CDR3 length: 15 residues.

The CDR3: CASSFVFGDRGSHEQYF. Written as DNA, the CDR3 is TGTGCCAGCAGCTTTGTGTTCGGTGACAGGGGAAGCCACGAGCAGTACTTC. This rearrangement joins TRBV7-9 to TRBJ2-7, with 8 bases matching TRBD1. CDR1 and CDR2 (germline): SEHNR, FQNEAQ (reference sequence). CDR3 length equals 17 residues. Unmatched junction bases numbered 15, after V lost 3 bases and J lost 5 bases.

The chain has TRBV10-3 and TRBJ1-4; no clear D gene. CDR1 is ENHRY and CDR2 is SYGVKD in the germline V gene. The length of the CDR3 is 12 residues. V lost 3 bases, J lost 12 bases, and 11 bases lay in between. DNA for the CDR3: TGTGCCATCAGTGAACTCGCCACGGAACTGTTTTTT. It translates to CAISELATELFF.

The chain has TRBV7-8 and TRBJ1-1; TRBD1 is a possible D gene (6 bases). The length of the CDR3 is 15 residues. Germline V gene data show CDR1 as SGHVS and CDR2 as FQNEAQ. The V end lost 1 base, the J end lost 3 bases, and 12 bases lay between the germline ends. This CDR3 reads CASSLGNRVDTEAFF. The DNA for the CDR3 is TGTGCCAGCAGCTTAGGTAACAGGGTGGACACTGAAGCTTTCTTT.